The source of this TCR beta chain is a study of shared clonotypes between healthy human individuals. Findings and limits, study-wide: Sorted-subset sequencing was shown by rarefaction to be incomplete despite large depth.

Genomic DNA of each subset was evenly split across several immunoSEQ plates. Sorted-subset replicate PCR reactions contained 200 to 250 ng DNA, corresponding to about 30,000 T cell genomes. TCRdb's table, derived via immunoSEQ multiplex PCR, lists solely in-frame clones and lacks some. Among over 1.4 million clones, over 95% were seen once, and the ten largest hold roughly 1.1%. V was clipped by 4 bases and J by 7 bases, with 20 bases between them. CDR3 length: 16 residues. In germline, CDR1 is MNHNS, CDR2 SASEGT. This clone was seen a single time. Its antigen is undetermined. The chain has TRBV6-1 and TRBJ2-1; possibly TRBD1 for D (6 bases). The origin of this receptor is a young man in good health. Sequencing was done on a sample of naive CD4+ T cells sorted from blood. The subset is: CD45RA+ positively selected. The DNA of the CDR3 is TGTGCCAGCAGTGCCTCTTCACAGGGTCGTCCTAATGAGCAGTTCTTC. This sequence encodes CASSASSQGRPNEQFF.